A single sample is the source of the 18 T cell receptor beta chains below, sequenced in a study of Ad26.COV2.S vaccination and SARS-CoV-2 variants. Profiled with immunoSEQ multiplex PCR; TCRdb holds only in-frame clones, not every one. The sample includes about 370,000 clones, approximately 90% of them seen just once. Sample treatment: 19 received Ad26.COV2.S at low or high dose, single or two shots; several received placebo; per-sample allocation not given. Each sample was drawn 63 days after the first injection (of vaccine or placebo). Specimen: peripheral blood, collected in a trial of Ad26.COV2.S vaccine versus placebo. The receptors stem from a person aged 18 to 65 who received the Ad26.COV2.S COVID-19 vaccine or a placebo.

The genes are TRBV27 and TRBJ2-2; 12 bases agree with TRBD2. The ends lost 6 bases at V and 0 bases at J; junction bases unmatched: 2. Germline V lookup: CDR1 MNHEY, CDR2 SMNVEV (reference sequence). The CDR3 covers 16 residues. The chain's CDR3 is CASRWTSGTNTGELFF. The DNA of the CDR3 is TGTGCCAGCAGGTGGACTAGCGGGACGAACACCGGGGAGCTGTTTTTT.

The gene calls are TRBV6-2 or TRBV6-3 and TRBJ1-1, with TRBD1 identical over 7 bases. Germline CDR1 is MNHEY and CDR2 is SVGEGT. With V trimmed by 4 bases and J by 5 bases, 13 bases remained unmatched. The CDR3 contains 16 residues. The CDR3: CASSSDSTGERTEAFF. The CDR3 DNA is TGTGCCAGCAGTTCGGATTCAACAGGGGAGAGGACTGAAGCTTTCTTT.

The gene calls are TRBV27 and TRBJ1-5; TRBD1 is a possible D gene (5 bases). Germline V lookup: CDR1 MNHEY, CDR2 SMNVEV (reference sequence). V was clipped by 3 bases and J by 5 bases, with 8 bases between them. The CDR3 is made up of 13 amino acids. CDR3 residues: CASSFLQDQPQHF. The CDR3 DNA follows: TGTGCCAGCAGTTTCTTACAGGATCAGCCCCAGCATTTT.

The rearrangement joins TRBV11-2 to TRBJ2-3, with D uncertain. CDR3 length: 14 amino acids. CDR1 is SGHAT and CDR2 is FQNNGV in the germline V gene. The germline V and J ends were trimmed by 1 base and 0 bases, with 5 bases remaining between them. The CDR3 coding sequence is TGTGCCAGCAGCTTAGGCGCCAGCACAGATACGCAGTATTTT. Amino acids: CASSLGASTDTQYF.

The chain joins TRBV5-1 to TRBJ2-7; 7 bases map to TRBD1. CDR3 length equals 14 residues. Unmatched junction bases numbered 5, after V lost 2 bases and J lost 3 bases. Per the germline V gene, CDR1 is SGHRS and CDR2 is YFSETQ. The CDR3 nucleotides read TGCGCCAGCAGCTTAAGGGGGCGAGACTACGAGCAGTACTTC. Protein sequence: CASSLRGRDYEQYF.

The rearrangement uses TRBV10-3 and TRBJ2-7; D unclear. CDR1 ENHRY and CDR2 SYGVKD come from the germline V gene. CDR3 length equals 13 residues. V lost 3 bases, J lost 0 bases, and 6 bases lay in between. CDR3 protein: CAISEIGSYEQYF. The CDR3 nucleotides are TGTGCCATCAGTGAAATAGGCTCCTACGAGCAGTACTTC.

J is TRBJ2-7 and V is TRBV23-1; perhaps D is TRBD1 or TRBD2 (5 bases each). TRBV23-1 is reported as an ORF; its role is uncertain. V was shortened by 1 base and J by 6 bases, with 10 bases between the two germline ends. The CDR3 extends over 13 amino acids. CDR3 nucleotide sequence: TGCGCCAGCAGTCAATATGGGGGTACCGAGCAGTACTTC. Amino acid sequence: CASSQYGGTEQYF.

The chain joins TRBV3-1 (or the pseudogene TRBV3-2) to TRBJ2-5; the match to TRBD2 covers 15 bases. CDR3 size: 17 residues. The V gene's germline CDR1 is LGHDT and CDR2 YNNKEL (reference sequence). V shed 1 base and J 5 bases; nucleotides not matched to a gene: 5. This chain's CDR3 is CASSQANGLAGGETQYF. CDR3 DNA sequence: TGTGCCAGCAGCCAAGCGAACGGACTAGCGGGAGGGGAGACCCAGTACTTC.

This clone was found a few times. This rearrangement joins TRBV5-5 to TRBJ1-2; possibly TRBD1 for D (5 bases). The CDR3 sequence is 15 residues long. Germline V gene lookup returns CDR1 SGHKS and CDR2 YYEKEE (reference sequence). Trimming removed 4 bases at V and 4 bases at J, with 17 bases between. The CDR3 reads CASSTDSTSGYGYTF. The CDR3 DNA reads TGTGCCAGCAGCACCGACAGTACGTCTGGCTATGGCTACACCTTC.

Turning to this clone: Within the sample, other DNA sequences also encode this same CDR3. The CDR3 reads CASSFTGSGELFF. In DNA form, the CDR3 reads TGTGCCAGCAGCTTTACGGGATCCGGGGAGCTGTTTTTT. The chain is built from TRBV5-4 and TRBJ2-2; tentative D call: TRBD2 (5 bases). This CDR3 has 13 amino acids. V was shortened by 2 bases and J by 6 bases, with 8 bases between the two germline ends. CDR1 is SGHNT and CDR2 is YYREEE in the germline V gene (reference sequence).

This rearrangement joins TRBV19 to TRBJ2-3; 7 bases fit TRBD2. Looked up from germline, CDR1 is LNHDA and CDR2 is SQIVND (reference sequence). This CDR3 is built from 14 residues. The V segment lost 10 bases and the J segment 2 bases; nucleotides outside the gene matches: 9. This CDR3 reads CATQAGASTDTQYF. The CDR3 nucleotides are TGTGCCACTCAGGCGGGAGCGTCCACAGATACGCAGTATTTT.

The V and J genes are TRBV28 and TRBJ1-2; 10 bases line up with TRBD1. V dropped 6 bases and J dropped 14; count of bases not matched to a gene: 9. The CDR3 covers 12 residues. Germline CDR1 and CDR2: MDHEN and SYDVKM. This CDR3 reads CASRTGTGEQTF. For the CDR3, the DNA is TGTGCCAGCAGAACCGGGACAGGGGAGCAGACCTTC.

The V call is TRBV27, the J call TRBJ2-7, with 10 positions matching TRBD2. V lost 7 bases to trimming and J lost 6 bases; unmatched junction nucleotides: 9. Germline V gene data show CDR1 as MNHEY and CDR2 as SMNVEV (reference sequence). The CDR3 runs to 14 residues. The CDR3 DNA sequence: TGTGCCAGCATGGTAGCGGGAGGCGTACGCGAGCAGTACTTC. Its protein product is CASMVAGGVREQYF.

The V and J genes are TRBV11-3 and TRBJ2-5; D may be TRBD1 (6 bases). Trimming removed 5 bases from V and 2 bases from J, with 12 bases in between. The CDR3 runs to 14 residues. The germline V gene has CDR1 SGHNT and CDR2 YENEEA. The DNA of the CDR3 is TGTGCCAGCAGCCCGGGACACCAACAAGAGACCCAGTACTTC. Translated: CASSPGHQQETQYF.

The chain has TRBV18 and TRBJ2-2; 8 positions agree with TRBD1. Germline CDR1 reads KGHSH; CDR2 reads LQKENI. Trimming removed 5 bases from V and 0 bases from J; junction bases left unmatched: 14. The CDR3 length is 19 residues. The CDR3: CASSSTGQGRIANTGELFF. The CDR3 nucleotides read TGTGCCAGCTCATCTACTGGACAGGGTCGGATCGCGAACACCGGGGAGCTGTTTTTT. The full variable domain, its missing parts supplied by reference TRBV18 and TRBJ2-2, is NAGVMQNPRHLVRRRGQEARLRCSPMKGHSHVYWYRQLPEEGLKFMVYLQKENIIDESGMPKERFSAEFPKEGPSILRIQQVVRGDSAAYFCASSSTGQGRIANTGELFFGEGSRLTVL.

The chain couples TRBV6-5 to TRBJ1-4, with a possible D match to TRBD1 (5 bases). The CDR3 loop spans 15 amino acids. V lost 6 bases and J 3 bases, leaving 14 bases between the germline ends. The germline CDR1 and CDR2 sequences are MNHEY and SVGAGI. The CDR3 DNA sequence: TGTGCCAGCAGCCGCGGGACGGTTTCTAATGAAAAACTGTTTTTT. Translated: CASSRGTVSNEKLFF.

V and J are TRBV7-2 and TRBJ2-3, with 8 bases lining up with TRBD2. V trimming: 1 base; J trimming: 4 bases; junction bases outside the gene matches: 4. The CDR3 runs 15 residues. The V gene's germline CDR1 is SGHTA and CDR2 FQGNSA. CDR3 in DNA: TGTGCCAGCAGCTTAGACCGGGGGGGAGCAGATACGCAGTATTTT. Amino acids: CASSLDRGGADTQYF.

The genes are TRBV6-6 and TRBJ2-7, with D perhaps assigned TRBD1 or TRBD2 (5 bases each). The CDR3 is 13 residues long. The germline CDR1 and CDR2 sequences are MNHNY and SVGAGI (reference sequence). Deletions cut 2 bases from V and 3 bases from J, with 8 bases between. The CDR3 sequence: CASSYGTDYEQYF. The CDR3 DNA reads TGTGCCAGCAGTTACGGGACGGACTACGAGCAGTACTTC.